The text below deals with one TCR beta chain. Its specificity is unknown. The donors were members of the roughly 120-subject validation cohort (separate from the approximately 650-subject first cohort). There are 11 residues in the CDR3. Deletions cut 3 bases from V and 7 bases from J, with 6 bases between. Germline values: CDR1 DFQATT, CDR2 SNEGSKA (reference sequence). The sample belongs to a study of cytomegalovirus exposure and HLA in healthy donors. Profiling relied on immunoSEQ multiplex PCR, and the TCRdb table lists in-frame clones only, not all of them. The data hold under 130,000 clones, with roughly nine tenths observed a single time. Findings and limits, study-wide: According to a subsequent analysis, TCR clusters identified in the first cohort showed a tendency to co-occur across the 100 to 150 validation repertoires.

This receptor was identified in a woman between 18 and 29 years old in good health and CMV-seropositive. The rearrangement joins TRBV20-1 to TRBJ2-2, with D unresolved. Sequencing was performed on PBMCs. The CDR3 sequence: CSARYFGELFF. In nucleotides, the CDR3 is TGCAGTGCTAGGTATTTCGGGGAGCTGTTTTTT.